The 7 T cell receptor beta chains below come from one sample, sequenced in a study of human T cells and chemical hapten exposure. Time point defined: pre-sensitization, week 0. Treatment defined: therapeutic diphenylcyclopropenone sensitization with weekly scalp DPC. TCRdb reanalysed the RACE reads using MiXCR and keeps one entry per CDR3 protein. The table has about 90,000 distinct CDR3 sequences, about 8% seen once. This specimen was whole blood, taken in connection with sensitization to the hapten diphenylcyclopropenone (DPC). The receptors derive from a man between 35 and 55 years old with alopecia areata. Some clones in this sample may be carry-over from other donors' samples.

This clonotype was seen at least ten times. V is TRBV7-9 and J is TRBJ2-1; 10 bases match TRBD2. The CDR3 totals 14 residues. Trimming cost V 3 bases and J 8 bases; bases outside gene matches: 4. Germline lookup yields CDR1 SEHNR and CDR2 FQNEAQ (reference sequence). Here the CDR3 reads CASSFSGRSHEQFF. CDR3 coding DNA: TGTGCCAGCAGCTTTAGCGGGAGGTCCCATGAGCAGTTCTTC. Looking up the rest from reference TRBV7-9 and TRBJ2-1 gives the full variable domain: DTGVSQNPRHKITKRGQNVTFRCDPISEHNRLYWYRQTLGQGPEFLTYFQNEAQLEKSRLLSDRFSAERPKGSFSTLEIQRTEQGDSAMYLCASSFSGRSHEQFFGPGTRLTVL.

J is TRBJ1-1 and V is TRBV5-1, with TRBD1 matching over 7 bases. Germline V gene sequence: CDR1 SGHRS, CDR2 YFSETQ. This CDR3 contains 14 residues. J gave up 1 base and V 3 bases, and 3 bases lay outside the gene matches. The CDR3: CASSSGQENTEAFF. For the CDR3, the DNA is TGCGCCAGCAGCTCTGGACAGGAGAACACTGAAGCTTTCTTT.

This clonotype has at least ten counts. V and J are TRBV29-1 and TRBJ2-5, with D uncertain. The CDR3 has 11 amino acids. CDR1 SQVTM and CDR2 ANQGSEA come from the germline V gene. The V end was cut by 1 base, the J end by 4 bases, with 4 bases between. The CDR3 spells CSVEGLETQYF. The CDR3, as DNA: TGCAGCGTTGAAGGCCTAGAGACCCAGTACTTC.

This clonotype was seen a few times. The chain recombines TRBV20-1 with TRBJ2-3, with 12 bases fitting TRBD2. Germline-derived CDR1 and CDR2 are DFQATT and SNEGSKA (reference sequence). CDR3 size: 14 residues. CDR3: CSATLAGGADTQYF. CDR3 DNA sequence: TGCAGCGCAACTCTAGCGGGAGGGGCAGATACGCAGTATTTT.

This clonotype was observed at least ten times. The chain is built from TRBV4-3 and TRBJ2-3, with TRBD2 matching over 8 bases. V gave up 1 base and J gave up 5 bases; unmatched junction bases: 8. CDR3 length: 16 residues. Germline CDR1 LGHNA, CDR2 YSLEER. The CDR3 DNA is TGCGCCAGCAGCCAAGGACTCAGGGCGGGAGGAGATACGCAGTATTTT. This sequence encodes CASSQGLRAGGDTQYF.

This clonotype was observed a handful of times. The V and J genes are TRBV19 and TRBJ2-7; D gene ambiguous. The V end was cut by 3 bases, the J end by 5 bases, with 17 bases between. CDR3 length: 15 amino acids. Germline V gene lookup returns CDR1 LNHDA and CDR2 SQIVND (reference sequence). CDR3 sequence: CASSIPSRRFDEQYF. CDR3 bases: TGTGCCAGTAGTATTCCTTCTCGGCGTTTTGACGAGCAGTACTTC.

This clonotype occurred a few times. This chain joins TRBV18 and TRBJ2-1, with 11 bases aligning to TRBD2. J gave up 0 bases and V 3 bases, and 7 bases lay outside the gene matches. There are 18 residues in the CDR3. CDR1 KGHSH and CDR2 LQKENI come from the germline V gene. The CDR3 is CASSPGLAVTSSYNEQFF. The DNA for the CDR3 is TGTGCCAGCTCACCGGGACTAGCGGTTACGAGCTCCTACAATGAGCAGTTCTTC. The variable domain in full, completed from reference TRBV18 and TRBJ2-1, reads NAGVMQNPRHLVRRRGQEARLRCSPMKGHSHVYWYRQLPEEGLKFMVYLQKENIIDESGMPKERFSAEFPKEGPSILRIQQVVRGDSAAYFCASSPGLAVTSSYNEQFFGPGTRLTVL.